This T cell receptor (beta chain) was profiled in a study of cytomegalovirus exposure and HLA in healthy donors. Trimming removed 7 bases from V and 4 bases from J; junction bases left unmatched: 9. The CDR3 covers 15 residues. In germline, CDR1 is MNHEY, CDR2 SVGAGI. Though probably carrying unrecorded immune exposures, donors were nominally healthy at sampling. Broader study findings: In a later analysis, about 17,000 TCR beta sequences were associated with HLA alleles at 0.05 false discovery rate. Prior analysis indicated that the majority of TCR beta V segments exhibited productivity approximately 87% or approximately 30% of the time.

As to this clone: No antigen is known for it.

PCR used 60 Vbeta primers and 13 Jbeta primers. Profiling relied on immunoSEQ multiplex PCR, and the TCRdb table lists in-frame clones only, not all of them. The sample has 100,000 to 150,000 clones; about 85% are singletons. Sequenced: PBMCs. The sequence was collected from a boy between 10 and 17 years old in good health and CMV-seronegative. The chain recombines TRBV6-5 with TRBJ2-3; TRBD2 matches 9 bases. CDR3 amino acids: CASTLSSGGSDTQYF. The CDR3 DNA is TGTGCCAGCACCCTAAGCAGCGGGGGGTCAGATACGCAGTATTTT.